The clone carrying this T cell receptor beta chain was seen a few times. Its antigen is currently unknown. This record comes from a study of T-cell reconstitution after alpha-beta-depleted transplantation in children. V was trimmed by 4 bases and J by 5 bases, leaving 6 bases between them. CDR1 SQVTM and CDR2 ANQGSEA come from the germline V gene. This CDR3 comprises 11 residues. Study-level findings and limits: The high TCRbeta diversity at day 60 in some patients came from surviving recipient T cells and thymic progenitors.

Unique molecular identifiers tagged the TCRbeta library. TCRdb used MiXCR to reprocess the PCR reads, holding one entry per CDR3 protein. The table includes a few hundred thousand distinct CDR3 sequences, 13% detected once. The chain is built from TRBV29-1 and TRBJ1-5; D is uncertain. The sample was PBMCs, mostly from graft donor cells, taken 360 days after TCRalphabeta/CD19-depleted stem cell transplant. This clonotype originated in a male patient under 18 who had a stem cell transplant for acute myeloid leukemia, so the T cells may come from the graft donor. CDR3 amino acids: CSVGKDQPQHF. CDR3 DNA sequence: TGCAGCGTTGGAAAGGATCAGCCCCAGCATTTT. Using reference TRBV29-1 and TRBJ1-5 for the parts outside the CDR3, the full variable domain is SAVISQKPSRDICQRGTSLTIQCQVDSQVTMMFWYRQQPGQSLTLIATANQGSEATYESGFVIDKFPISRPNLTFSTLTVSNMSPEDSSIYLCSVGKDQPQHFGDGTRLSIL.